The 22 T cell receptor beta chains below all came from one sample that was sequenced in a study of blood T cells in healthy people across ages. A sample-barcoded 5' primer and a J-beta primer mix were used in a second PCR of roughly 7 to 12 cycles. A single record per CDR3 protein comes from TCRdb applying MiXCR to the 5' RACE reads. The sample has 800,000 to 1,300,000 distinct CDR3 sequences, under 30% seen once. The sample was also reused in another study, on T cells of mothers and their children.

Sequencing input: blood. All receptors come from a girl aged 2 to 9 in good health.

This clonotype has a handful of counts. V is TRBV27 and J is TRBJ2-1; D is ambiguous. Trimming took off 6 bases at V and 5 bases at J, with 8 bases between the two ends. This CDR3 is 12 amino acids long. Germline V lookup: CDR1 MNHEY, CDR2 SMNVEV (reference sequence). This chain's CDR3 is CASSIPNNEQFF. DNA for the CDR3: TGTGCCAGCAGCATTCCTAACAATGAGCAGTTCTTC.

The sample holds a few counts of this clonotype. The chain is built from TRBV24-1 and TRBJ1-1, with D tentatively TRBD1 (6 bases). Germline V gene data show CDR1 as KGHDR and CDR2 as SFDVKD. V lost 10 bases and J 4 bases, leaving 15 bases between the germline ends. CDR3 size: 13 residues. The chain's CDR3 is CATRRDTVTEAFF. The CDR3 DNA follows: TGTGCCACACGCCGGGACACCGTCACTGAAGCTTTCTTT.

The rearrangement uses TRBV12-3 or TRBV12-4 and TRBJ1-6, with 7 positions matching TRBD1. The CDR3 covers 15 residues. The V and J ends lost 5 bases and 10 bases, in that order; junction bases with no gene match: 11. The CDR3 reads CASSPPTGVESPLHF. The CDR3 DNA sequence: TGTGCCAGCAGTCCCCCCACAGGGGTGGAGTCACCCCTCCACTTT.

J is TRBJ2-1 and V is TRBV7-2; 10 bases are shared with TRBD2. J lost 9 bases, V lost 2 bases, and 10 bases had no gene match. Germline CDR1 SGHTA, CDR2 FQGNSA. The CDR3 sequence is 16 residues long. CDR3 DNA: TGTGCCAGCAGCTTATCAGCGGGAGGGCCCTATGGTGAGCAGTTCTTC. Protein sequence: CASSLSAGGPYGEQFF.

CDR3 in DNA: TGTGCCGGACAGGACGGGCCGGGAGGTGAGCAGTTCTTC. Its protein product is CAGQDGPGGEQFF. The chain is built from TRBV6-5 and TRBJ2-1; either TRBD1 or TRBD2 may supply D (7 bases each). The CDR3 extends over 13 amino acids. CDR1 and CDR2 (germline): MNHEY, SVGAGI. V dropped 11 bases and J dropped 9 bases, with 20 bases sitting between them.

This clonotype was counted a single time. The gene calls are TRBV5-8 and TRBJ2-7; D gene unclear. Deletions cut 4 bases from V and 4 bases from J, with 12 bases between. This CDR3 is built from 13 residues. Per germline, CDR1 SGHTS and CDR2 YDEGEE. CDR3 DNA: TGTGCCAGCAGCCCTACCTCCTTTTACGAGCAGTACTTC. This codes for CASSPTSFYEQYF.

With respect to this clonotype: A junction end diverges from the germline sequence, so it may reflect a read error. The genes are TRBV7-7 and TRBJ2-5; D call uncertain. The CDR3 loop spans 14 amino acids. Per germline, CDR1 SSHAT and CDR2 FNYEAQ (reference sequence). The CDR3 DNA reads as TGTGCTAGCAGCGTAGACTCCCTCCAAGAGACCCAGTACTTC. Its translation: CASSVDSLQETQYF.

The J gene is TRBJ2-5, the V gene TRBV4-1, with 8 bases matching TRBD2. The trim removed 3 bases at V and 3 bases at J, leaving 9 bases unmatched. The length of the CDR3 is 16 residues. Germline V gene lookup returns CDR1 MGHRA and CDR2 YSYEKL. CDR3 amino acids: CASSQTGAGGEETQYF. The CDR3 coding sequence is TGCGCCAGCAGCCAGACGGGGGCGGGGGGAGAAGAGACCCAGTACTTC.

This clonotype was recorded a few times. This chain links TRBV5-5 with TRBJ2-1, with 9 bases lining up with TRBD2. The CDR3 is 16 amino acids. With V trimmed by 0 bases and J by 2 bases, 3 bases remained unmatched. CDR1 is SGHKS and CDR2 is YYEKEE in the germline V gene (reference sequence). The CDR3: CASSLAGGGAYNEQFF. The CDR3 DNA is TGTGCCAGCAGCTTGGCGGGCGGGGGGGCCTACAATGAGCAGTTCTTC. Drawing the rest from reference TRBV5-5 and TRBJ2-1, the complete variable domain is DAGVTQSPTHLIKTRGQQVTLRCSPISGHKSVSWYQQVLGQGPQFIFQYYEKEERGRGNFPDRFSARQFPNYSSELNVNALLLGDSALYLCASSLAGGGAYNEQFFGPGTRLTVL.

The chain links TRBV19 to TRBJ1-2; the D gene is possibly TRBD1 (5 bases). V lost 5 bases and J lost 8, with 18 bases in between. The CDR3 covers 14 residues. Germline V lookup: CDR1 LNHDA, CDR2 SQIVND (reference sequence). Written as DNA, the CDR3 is TGTGCCAGTAGTCTGCACGGGACGGACTTAGGCTACACCTTC. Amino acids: CASSLHGTDLGYTF.

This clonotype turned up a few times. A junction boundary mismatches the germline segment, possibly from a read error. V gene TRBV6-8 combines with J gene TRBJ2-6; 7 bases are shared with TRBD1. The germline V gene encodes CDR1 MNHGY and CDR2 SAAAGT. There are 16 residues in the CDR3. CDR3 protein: CASSARQGSGANVLTF. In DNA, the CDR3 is TGTGCCAGCTCCGCTAGACAGGGATCTGGGGCCAACGTCCTGACCTTC.

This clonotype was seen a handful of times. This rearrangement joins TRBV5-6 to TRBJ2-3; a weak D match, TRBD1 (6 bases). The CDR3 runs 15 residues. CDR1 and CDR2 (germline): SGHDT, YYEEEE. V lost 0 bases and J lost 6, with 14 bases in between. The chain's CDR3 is CASSLGTGGLDTQYF. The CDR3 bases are TGTGCCAGCAGCTTGGGTACTGGGGGCCTGGATACGCAGTATTTT.

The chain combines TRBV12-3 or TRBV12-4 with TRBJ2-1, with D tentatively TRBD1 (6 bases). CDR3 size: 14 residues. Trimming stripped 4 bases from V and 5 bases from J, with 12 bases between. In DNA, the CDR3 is TGTGCCAGCAGTTCCGGGACACCCAACAATGAGCAGTTCTTC. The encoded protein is CASSSGTPNNEQFF.

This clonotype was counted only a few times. The CDR3 DNA follows: TGTGCCAGCAGCCCCTGGCGGGGGACCCAGTACTTC. This sequence encodes CASSPWRGTQYF. The chain links TRBV5-4 to TRBJ2-5; tentative D call: TRBD2 (6 bases). Trimming removed 4 bases at V and 7 bases at J, with 11 bases between. The germline CDR1 and CDR2 sequences are SGHNT and YYREEE (reference sequence). CDR3 length equals 12 residues.

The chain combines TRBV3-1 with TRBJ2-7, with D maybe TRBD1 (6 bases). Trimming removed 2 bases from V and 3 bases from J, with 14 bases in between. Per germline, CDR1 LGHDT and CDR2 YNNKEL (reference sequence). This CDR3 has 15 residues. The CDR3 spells CASSQSRTASYEQYF. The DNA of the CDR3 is TGTGCCAGCAGCCAATCCCGGACAGCGAGCTACGAGCAGTACTTC.

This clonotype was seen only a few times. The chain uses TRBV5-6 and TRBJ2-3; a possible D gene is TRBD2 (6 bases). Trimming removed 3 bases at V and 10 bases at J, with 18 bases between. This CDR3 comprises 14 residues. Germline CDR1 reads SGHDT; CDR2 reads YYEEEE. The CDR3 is CASSSGTHKRSQYF. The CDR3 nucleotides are TGTGCCAGCAGCTCCGGGACTCACAAACGGTCGCAGTATTTT.

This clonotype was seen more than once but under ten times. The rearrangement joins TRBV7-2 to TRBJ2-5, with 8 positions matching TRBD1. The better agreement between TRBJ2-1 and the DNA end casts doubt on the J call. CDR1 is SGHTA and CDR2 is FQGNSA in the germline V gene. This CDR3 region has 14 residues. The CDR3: CASSYGQGSNEQFF. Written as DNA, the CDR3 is TGTGCCAGCAGCTACGGACAGGGTAGCAATGAGCAGTTCTTC.

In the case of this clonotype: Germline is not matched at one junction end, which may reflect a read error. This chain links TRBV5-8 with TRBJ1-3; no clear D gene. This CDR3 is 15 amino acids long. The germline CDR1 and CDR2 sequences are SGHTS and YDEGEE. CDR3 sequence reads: CASSLPRTTGNTINF. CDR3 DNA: TGTGCCAGCAGCCTCCCCCGTACTACTGGAAACACCATAAATTTT.

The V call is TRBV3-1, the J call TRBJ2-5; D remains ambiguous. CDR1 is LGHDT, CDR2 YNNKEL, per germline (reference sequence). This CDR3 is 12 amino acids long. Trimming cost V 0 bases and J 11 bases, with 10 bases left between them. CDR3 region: CASSQENYGQYF. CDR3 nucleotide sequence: TGTGCCAGCAGCCAAGAAAATTACGGGCAGTACTTC.

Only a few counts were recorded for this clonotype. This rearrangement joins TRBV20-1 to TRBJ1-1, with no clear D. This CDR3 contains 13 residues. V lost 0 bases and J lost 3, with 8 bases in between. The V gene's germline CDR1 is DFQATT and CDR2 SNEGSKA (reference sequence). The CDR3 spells CSARDSGDTEAFF. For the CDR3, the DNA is TGCAGTGCTAGAGACAGTGGGGACACTGAAGCTTTCTTT.

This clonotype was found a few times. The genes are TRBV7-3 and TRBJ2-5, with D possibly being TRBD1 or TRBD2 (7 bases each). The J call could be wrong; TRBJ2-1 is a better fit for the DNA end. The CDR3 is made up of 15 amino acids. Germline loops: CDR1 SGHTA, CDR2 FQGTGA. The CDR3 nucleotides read TGTGCCAGCAGCTCATCAGGGGGGGCCTTCGATGAGCAGTTCTTC. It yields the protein CASSSSGGAFDEQFF.

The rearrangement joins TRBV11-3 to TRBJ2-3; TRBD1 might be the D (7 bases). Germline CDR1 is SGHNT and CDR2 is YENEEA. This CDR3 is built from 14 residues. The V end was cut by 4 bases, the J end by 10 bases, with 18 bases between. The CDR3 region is CASSSRTPGGSQYF. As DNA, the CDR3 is TGTGCCAGCAGCTCTCGGACCCCAGGGGGGTCGCAGTATTTT.